Listed below are T cell receptor beta chains from one sample, sequenced in a study of blood T cell repertoires in COVID-19. Method: immunoSEQ multiplex PCR; TCRdb's copy keeps in-frame clones and lacks some. The sample contains 350,000 to 450,000 clones, around four fifths of which appear only once. The sample consisted of PBMCs or T cells enriched from blood (not recorded which). These receptors were obtained from a woman aged 45-65 years who had recovered from COVID-19. The CDR3 runs from the conserved cysteine through the conserved F or W. D genes are given only for firm matches. For some rows the clone size is stated as once, few or many, or as a class when expanded; others skip it.

once	TRBV15	TRBJ2-3	.	TGTGCCACCAGCAGAGGGCAGACTAGCACAGATACGCAGTATTTT	CATSRGQTSTDTQYF
.	TRBV7-6	TRBJ2-1	TRBD1	TGTGCCAGCAGCTTAGCGGGGACAGATACCTACAATGAGCAGTTCTTC	CASSLAGTDTYNEQFF
once	TRBV7-2	TRBJ1-5	TRBD1	TGTGCCAGCAGCGAGTACACAGGGGGGAATCAGCCCCAGCATTTT	CASSEYTGGNQPQHF
.	TRBV4-1	TRBJ1-5	.	TGCGCCAGCAGCCAAGACGGGGGGGGAAATCAGCCCCAGCATTTT	CASSQDGGGNQPQHF
.	TRBV6-1	TRBJ1-1	.	TGTGCCAGCAGTGACCACCTTGACAGAGACACTGAAGCTTTCTTT	CASSDHLDRDTEAFF
.	TRBV27	TRBJ1-1	.	TGTGCCAGCAGTACCGACATCCAGGGGTATACTGAAGCTTTCTTT	CASSTDIQGYTEAFF
.	TRBV27	TRBJ1-1	TRBD1	TGTGCCAGCAGTTTAGGACAGGCCTATGAAGCTTTCTTT	CASSLGQAYEAFF
.	TRBV9	TRBJ1-4	.	TGTGCCAGCAGCGACCCGACAGGAAATAATGAAAAACTGTTTTTT	CASSDPTGNNEKLFF
.	TRBV5-1	TRBJ1-4	.	TGCGCCAGCAGGGTCGGACTTCAAGCAACTAATGAAAAACTGTTTTTT	CASRVGLQATNEKLFF
few	TRBV18	TRBJ2-7	TRBD1	TGTGCCAGCTCACCAACGGGACAGTCCTACGAGCAGTACTTC	CASSPTGQSYEQYF
.	TRBV3-1/TRBV3-2	TRBJ2-5	.	TGTGCCAGCAGCCAAGGTCCAGGGAATCCACAAGAGACCCAGTACTTC	CASSQGPGNPQETQYF
.	TRBV7-9	TRBJ1-3	TRBD1	TGTGCCGGCGACAGGGGGACGTCTGGAAACACCATATATTTT	CAGDRGTSGNTIYF
.	TRBV7-9	TRBJ1-3	.	TGTGCCAGCAGCCCGGACAGCGCTGGAAACACCATATATTTT	CASSPDSAGNTIYF
.	TRBV5-1	TRBJ1-1	.	TGCGCCAGCAGCTTGGCACTCGCGGGACCGATGAACACTGAAGCTTTCTTT	CASSLALAGPMNTEAFF
.	TRBV6-5	TRBJ2-4	.	TGTGCCAGCAGTCGCGGGGAGGCCAAAAACATTCAGTACTTC	CASSRGEAKNIQYF
.	TRBV19	TRBJ1-1	.	TGTGCCAGTAGTATAGAAGGGACACCTCGACGTCGCTTT	CASSIEGTPRRRF
.	TRBV5-1	TRBJ2-7	.	TGCGCCAGCAGCTTGGACGGCAGGAGGTCCCACGAGCAGTACTTC	CASSLDGRRSHEQYF
.	TRBV6-2/TRBV6-3	TRBJ1-2	.	TGTGCCAGCAGTTACGGATCATGGGGGCCGTATGGCTACACCTTC	CASSYGSWGPYGYTF
.	TRBV19	TRBJ1-4	.	TGTGCCAGCTCGACAGGCGCGAAGAATGAAAAACTGTTTTTT	CASSTGAKNEKLFF
once	TRBV2	TRBJ1-1	.	TGTGCCAGCACAGGGGACACTGAAGCTTTCTTT	CASTGDTEAFF
few	TRBV5-6	TRBJ1-5	.	TGTGCCAGCAGCTTGGGTGCGGGGAGGCAGCCCCAGCATTTT	CASSLGAGRQPQHF
.	TRBV30	TRBJ1-5	TRBD1	TGTGCCTGGGGGACAGGGGACAATAATCAGCCCCAGCATTTT	CAWGTGDNNQPQHF